What follows are 13 T cell receptor beta chains derived from one specimen sequenced in a study of siplizumab effects on memory and regulatory T cells. The repertoire was sequenced with immunoSEQ multiplex PCR; TCRdb's copy has only in-frame clones and lacks some. The data show some 100,000 clones, around 90% seen once. The sequencing sample was made of Tregs sorted from blood. The receptors here all came from a human donor in good health.

This chain joins TRBV2 and TRBJ2-2; 9 positions agree with TRBD1. V was clipped by 6 bases and J by 7 bases; unmatched bases: 6. The CDR3 loop spans 14 amino acids. Per germline, CDR1 SNHLY and CDR2 FYNNEI. The CDR3 loop reads CASRLTGGNGELFF. CDR3 nucleotides: TGTGCCAGCAGGCTGACAGGGGGTAACGGGGAGCTGTTTTTT.

The chain links TRBV7-2 to TRBJ2-3; the match to TRBD2 covers 8 bases. This CDR3 is built from 16 residues. Per germline, CDR1 SGHTA and CDR2 FQGNSA. J was trimmed by 8 bases and V by 3 bases; bases with no gene match: 13. Written as DNA, the CDR3 is TGTGCCAGCAGCTTGGATAGCGGGACTAGTAGTAGTACGCAGTATTTT. Translation gives CASSLDSGTSSSTQYF. Together with reference TRBV7-2 and TRBJ2-3, the CDR3 gives the full variable domain: GAGVSQSPSNKVTEKGKDVELRCDPISGHTALYWYRQSLGQGLEFLIYFQGNSAPDKSGLPSDRFSAERTGGSVSTLTIQRTQQEDSAVYLCASSLDSGTSSSTQYFGPGTRLTVL.

The rearrangement links TRBV20-1 to TRBJ2-1; D might be TRBD1 (6 bases). Germline CDR1 is DFQATT and CDR2 is SNEGSKA (reference sequence). Trimming removed 4 bases from V and 9 bases from J, with 10 bases in between. This CDR3 region has 11 residues. CDR3 loop: CSANRVAEQFF. The CDR3, as DNA: TGCAGTGCTAACAGGGTGGCTGAGCAGTTCTTC.

The chain couples TRBV7-3 to TRBJ2-5; D gene unclear. Germline-derived CDR1 and CDR2 are SGHTA and FQGTGA. V lost 5 bases to trimming and J lost 1 base, with 8 bases between them. The CDR3 contains 13 residues. CDR3 coding DNA: TGTGCCAGCAGCCCCCACAGCCAAGAGACCCAGTACTTC. This sequence encodes CASSPHSQETQYF.

This clone was observed a handful of times. The chain uses TRBV6-6 and TRBJ1-6, with no clear D. Between the trimmed V and J ends, which lost 6 bases and 8 bases, there was a span of 8 bases. The germline gives CDR1 MNHNY, CDR2 SVGAGI (reference sequence). This CDR3 has 12 amino acids. The CDR3 loop reads CASRKSDSPLHF. The CDR3 DNA reads as TGTGCCAGCAGGAAGTCGGATTCACCCCTCCACTTT.

In its sample, this clone was seen once. Other DNA sequences in this sample translate to the same CDR3. The V and J genes are TRBV5-4 and TRBJ2-2; unclear D gene. The CDR3 loop spans 14 amino acids. V lost 0 bases and J 0 bases, leaving 3 bases between the germline ends. Germline V gene data show CDR1 as SGHNT and CDR2 as YYREEE (reference sequence). The CDR3 sequence: CASSLGANTGELFF. The DNA for the CDR3 is TGTGCCAGCAGCTTGGGGGCGAACACCGGGGAGCTGTTTTTT.

This rearrangement joins TRBV6-6 to TRBJ2-7, with 8 bases lining up with TRBD2. The CDR3 has 14 residues. CDR1 MNHNY and CDR2 SVGAGI come from the germline V gene (reference sequence). The trim removed 5 bases at V and 6 bases at J, leaving 9 bases unmatched. DNA of the CDR3: TGTGCCAGCAGTGGCGGGAGGACTAATGGCGAGCAGTACTTC. This translates into CASSGGRTNGEQYF.

The V gene is TRBV5-5, the J gene TRBJ2-6; D not certain. V shed 4 bases and J shed 2 bases, with 4 bases lying between them. CDR1 and CDR2 (germline): SGHKS, YYEKEE (reference sequence). The CDR3 contains 13 residues. CDR3 residues: CASSRPGANVLTF. Written as DNA, the CDR3 is TGTGCCAGCAGCAGACCTGGGGCCAACGTCCTGACTTTC.

This sequence joins TRBV11-2 and TRBJ2-1; D possibly corresponds to TRBD2 (6 bases). This CDR3 is built from 14 residues. The germline V gene encodes CDR1 SGHAT and CDR2 FQNNGV. V lost 5 bases and J 10 bases, leaving 18 bases between the germline ends. CDR3 nucleotides: TGTGCCAGCAGCACGCAATGGGAAGGAGGGGAGCAGTTCTTC. Protein sequence: CASSTQWEGGEQFF.

The chain uses TRBV9 and TRBJ2-4; tentatively, D is TRBD2 (5 bases). The V end was cut by 3 bases, the J end by 0 bases, with 13 bases between. Germline-derived CDR1 and CDR2 are SGDLS and YYNGEE. The CDR3 runs 16 residues. CDR3 in amino acids: CASSAGPGLAKNIQYF. In nucleotides, the CDR3 is TGTGCCAGCAGCGCGGGCCCGGGATTAGCCAAAAACATTCAGTACTTC.

The chain has TRBV19 and TRBJ1-2; 9 positions agree with TRBD1. Losses at the gene ends were 9 bases for V and 4 bases for J; bases not matched to a gene: 12. The CDR3 spans 15 residues. Germline V lookup: CDR1 LNHDA, CDR2 SQIVND (reference sequence). The CDR3 region has the DNA TGTGCCAGCGAACCGGGACAGGGATTTACCTATGGCTACACCTTC. Its protein product is CASEPGQGFTYGYTF. Based on the CDR3 plus reference TRBV19 and TRBJ1-2, the full variable domain is DGGITQSPKYLFRKEGQNVTLSCEQNLNHDAMYWYRQDPGQGLRLIYYSQIVNDFQKGDIAEGYSVSREKKESFPLTVTSAQKNPTAFYLCASEPGQGFTYGYTFGSGTRLTVV.

The CDR3 here is CASSPGNEQFF. The CDR3 region has the DNA TGTGCCAGCTCACCAGGCAATGAGCAGTTCTTC. The chain has TRBV18 and TRBJ2-1, with D unresolved. From germline, CDR1 is KGHSH and CDR2 LQKENI. V lost 2 bases and J lost 6, with 2 bases in between. This CDR3 spans 11 amino acids. Complete variable domain (other parts from reference TRBV18 and TRBJ2-1): NAGVMQNPRHLVRRRGQEARLRCSPMKGHSHVYWYRQLPEEGLKFMVYLQKENIIDESGMPKERFSAEFPKEGPSILRIQQVVRGDSAAYFCASSPGNEQFFGPGTRLTVL.

The chain combines TRBV5-5 with TRBJ2-7; D is tentatively TRBD1 or TRBD2 (5 bases each). The CDR3 runs to 15 residues. CDR1 is SGHKS, CDR2 YYEKEE, per germline (reference sequence). Trimming cost V 4 bases and J 4 bases, with 18 bases left between them. The CDR3 DNA reads TGTGCCAGCAGCCCAAGGGACCGACGATTATACGAGCAGTACTTC. Its translation is CASSPRDRRLYEQYF.